Each of the 9 T cell receptor beta chains below was sequenced from the same sample in a study of T cells in Graves' hyperthyroidism and ophthalmopathy. There were TCR beta CDR3 regions amplified from RNA transcripts. A first-round RT-PCR of the TCR CDR3 used the HTBI primer set. TCRdb ran MiXCR on the multiplex PCR reads and lists one entry per CDR3 protein. The table lists about 560,000 distinct CDR3 sequences, 15% to 20% of them singletons. The sequencing input was blood. These receptors were obtained from a woman under 30 with Graves' hyperthyroidism.

This clonotype was observed many times. The chain is built from TRBV6-1 and TRBJ2-5, with D uncertain. Trimming left V 2 bases short and J 1 base short, with 11 bases between. Looked up from germline, CDR1 is MNHNS and CDR2 is SASEGT. CDR3 length equals 15 residues. The CDR3 sequence: CASSEWYRPQETQYF. The CDR3 nucleotides read TGTGCCAGCAGTGAATGGTATAGGCCCCAAGAGACCCAGTACTTC.

This chain links TRBV19 with TRBJ1-2; possible D gene TRBD1, 6 bases. Germline lookup yields CDR1 LNHDA and CDR2 SQIVND (reference sequence). V was shortened by 8 bases and J by 1 base, with 14 bases between the two germline ends. The CDR3 has 14 residues. The CDR3 protein is CASSRGQFNYGYTF. The CDR3, as DNA: TGTGCCAGTTCCCGAGGACAGTTTAACTATGGCTACACCTTC.

This clonotype appeared many times. The V and J genes are TRBV28 and TRBJ2-2; TRBD2 matches at 14 bases. The germline gives CDR1 MDHEN, CDR2 SYDVKM. The ends lost 7 bases at V and 4 bases at J; junction bases unmatched: 8. The CDR3 extends over 17 amino acids. CDR3 sequence (DNA): TGTGCCAGCATCCTGGGACTAGCGGGAGTAGTCACCGGGGAGCTGTTTTTT. Encoded protein: CASILGLAGVVTGELFF.

This clonotype was counted between two and nine times. The rearrangement links TRBV7-2 to TRBJ2-7, with 7 bases fitting TRBD2. The CDR3 has 13 residues. V trimming: 2 bases; J trimming: 5 bases; junction bases outside the gene matches: 3. Per germline, CDR1 SGHTA and CDR2 FQGNSA. CDR3 sequence (DNA): TGTGCCAGCAGCTTAAGACTAGCCCACGAGCAGTACTTC. Translating gives CASSLRLAHEQYF.

The J gene is TRBJ2-1, the V gene TRBV20-1; 7 nucleotides align to TRBD1. After removal of 6 bases from V and 0 bases from J, the junction contained 11 bases not matched to a gene. Germline-derived CDR1 and CDR2 are DFQATT and SNEGSKA (reference sequence). The CDR3 sequence is 16 residues long. Here the CDR3 reads CSANPDRASSYNEQFF. The CDR3 coding sequence is TGCAGTGCAAACCCCGACAGGGCGAGCTCCTACAATGAGCAGTTCTTC.

This clonotype appeared a few times. This CDR3 reads CASSVGRSGGWQFF. In nucleotides, the CDR3 is TGTGCCAGCAGCGTAGGGCGTAGCGGGGGGTGGCAGTTCTTC. This sequence joins TRBV9 and TRBJ2-1; 10 positions match TRBD2. Germline CDR1 reads SGDLS; CDR2 reads YYNGEE. V lost 0 bases, J lost 12 bases, and 6 bases stayed unmatched. CDR3 size: 14 residues.

This clonotype was seen many times. The chain recombines TRBV7-2 with TRBJ1-1; D is unclear. The germline V and J ends were trimmed by 5 bases and 10 bases, with 17 bases remaining between them. The germline CDR1 and CDR2 sequences are SGHTA and FQGNSA. This CDR3 region has 13 residues. The CDR3 region has the DNA TGTGCCAGCAGCCTCCGGTCCCCGCAACGAGCTTTCTTT. Translation: CASSLRSPQRAFF.

This clonotype was detected a few times. The rearrangement links TRBV20-1 to TRBJ1-1; no clear D. Germline V gives CDR1 DFQATT, CDR2 SNEGSKA (reference sequence). Trimming took 0 bases from V and 6 from J, leaving 14 bases between them. CDR3 length: 14 residues. The CDR3 here is CSARDWGGGAEAFF. For the CDR3, the DNA is TGCAGTGCTAGAGATTGGGGTGGTGGGGCTGAAGCTTTCTTT.

The sample holds one count of this clonotype. J is TRBJ1-5 and V is TRBV19; tentative D call: TRBD1 (6 bases). Germline loops: CDR1 LNHDA, CDR2 SQIVND (reference sequence). The CDR3 has 12 residues. The ends were cut back, 8 bases at V and 3 bases at J, with 8 bases in the middle. The DNA for the CDR3 is TGTGCCAGTCGGGACACCAATCAGCCCCAGCATTTT. As protein: CASRDTNQPQHF.